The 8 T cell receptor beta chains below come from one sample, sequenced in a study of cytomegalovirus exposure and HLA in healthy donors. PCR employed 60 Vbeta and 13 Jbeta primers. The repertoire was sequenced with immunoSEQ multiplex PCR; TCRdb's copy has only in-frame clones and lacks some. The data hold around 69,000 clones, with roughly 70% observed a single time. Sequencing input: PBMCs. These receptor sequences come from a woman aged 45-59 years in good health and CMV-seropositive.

The CDR3 nucleotides are TGTGCCAGCAGCTTAGTAGGGACAGAAATTAACTATGGCTACACCTTC. Protein sequence: CASSLVGTEINYGYTF. V is TRBV7-2 and J is TRBJ1-2; 7 nucleotides match TRBD1. Germline CDR1 reads SGHTA; CDR2 reads FQGNSA. This CDR3 contains 16 residues. V lost 1 base, J lost 1 base, and 6 bases stayed unmatched.

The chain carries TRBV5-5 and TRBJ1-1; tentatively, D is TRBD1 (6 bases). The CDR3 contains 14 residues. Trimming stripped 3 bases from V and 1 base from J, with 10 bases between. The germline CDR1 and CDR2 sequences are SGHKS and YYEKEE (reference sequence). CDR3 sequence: CASSWDTSNTEAFF. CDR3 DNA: TGTGCCAGCAGCTGGGACACCTCGAACACTGAAGCTTTCTTT.

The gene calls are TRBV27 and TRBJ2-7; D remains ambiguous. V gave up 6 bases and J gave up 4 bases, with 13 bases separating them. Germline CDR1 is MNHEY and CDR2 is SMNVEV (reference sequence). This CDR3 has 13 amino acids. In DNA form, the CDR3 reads TGTGCCAGCAGCCTAGGTACATCGTACGAGCAGTACTTC. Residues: CASSLGTSYEQYF.

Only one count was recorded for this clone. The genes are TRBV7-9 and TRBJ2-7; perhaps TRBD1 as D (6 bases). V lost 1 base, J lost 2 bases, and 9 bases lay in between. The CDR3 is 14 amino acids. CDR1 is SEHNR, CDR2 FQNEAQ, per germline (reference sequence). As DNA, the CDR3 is TGTGCCAGCAGCTTAGGAAACAGGGCCTACGAGCAGTACTTC. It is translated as CASSLGNRAYEQYF.

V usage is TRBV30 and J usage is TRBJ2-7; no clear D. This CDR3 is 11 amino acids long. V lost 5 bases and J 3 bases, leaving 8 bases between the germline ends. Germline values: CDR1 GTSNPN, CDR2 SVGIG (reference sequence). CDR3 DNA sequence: TGTGCCTGGTCGACTTACTACGAGCAGTACTTC. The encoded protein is CAWSTYYEQYF.

CDR3 DNA sequence: TGTGCCAGCACCGGGGCGGGACAGGGGCCAAATCAGCCCCAGCATTTT. Translated: CASTGAGQGPNQPQHF. This chain links TRBV28 with TRBJ1-5; TRBD1 matches 10 bases. Germline lookup yields CDR1 MDHEN and CDR2 SYDVKM. The CDR3 extends over 16 amino acids. J gave up 4 bases and V 7 bases, and 10 bases lay outside the gene matches.

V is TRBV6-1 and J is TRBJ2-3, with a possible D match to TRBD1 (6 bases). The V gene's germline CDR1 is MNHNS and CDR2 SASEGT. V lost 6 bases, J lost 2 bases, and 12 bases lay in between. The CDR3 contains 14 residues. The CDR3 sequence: CASRQGSDTDTQYF. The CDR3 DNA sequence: TGTGCCAGCAGACAGGGTTCGGACACAGATACGCAGTATTTT.

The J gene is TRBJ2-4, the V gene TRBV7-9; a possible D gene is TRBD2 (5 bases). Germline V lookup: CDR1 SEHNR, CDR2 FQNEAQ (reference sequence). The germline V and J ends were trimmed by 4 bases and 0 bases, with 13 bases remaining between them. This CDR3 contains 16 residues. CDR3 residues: CASSSPDLIAKNIQYF. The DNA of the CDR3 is TGTGCCAGCAGCTCCCCGGACTTGATAGCCAAAAACATTCAGTACTTC. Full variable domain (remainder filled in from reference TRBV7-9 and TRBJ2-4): DTGVSQNPRHKITKRGQNVTFRCDPISEHNRLYWYRQTLGQGPEFLTYFQNEAQLEKSRLLSDRFSAERPKGSFSTLEIQRTEQGDSAMYLCASSSPDLIAKNIQYFGAGTRLSVL.